Shown below are 10 T cell receptor beta chains from a single sample sequenced in a study of glioma-infiltrating T cells after dendritic cell vaccination. The method was immunoSEQ multiplex PCR; TCRdb's version includes in-frame clones alone and lacks a portion of them. There are around 90,000 clones in the sample; 70% to 80% occur only once, and about 6.5% lies in the top ten. The specimen comprised blood, sampled before dendritic cell vaccination. The receptor set was obtained from a human donor with glioblastoma.

The CDR3 DNA sequence: TGCGCCAGCAAGGGAACAGGAGGGGGGGTAACTGAAGCTTTCTTT. Encoded protein: CASKGTGGGVTEAFF. The chain uses TRBV5-1 and TRBJ1-1; perhaps TRBD1 as D (6 bases). V lost 6 bases, J lost 5 bases, and 20 bases lay in between. CDR1 SGHRS and CDR2 YFSETQ come from the germline V gene. The CDR3 extends over 15 amino acids.

This clone was found once. The J gene is TRBJ2-1, the V gene TRBV27; 8 nucleotides match TRBD1. The germline V gene encodes CDR1 MNHEY and CDR2 SMNVEV (reference sequence). This CDR3 has 15 residues. V trimming: 5 bases; J trimming: 0 bases; junction bases outside the gene matches: 3. DNA of the CDR3: TGTGCCAGCAGTAACACAGGGGGCTCCTACAATGAGCAGTTCTTC. It yields the protein CASSNTGGSYNEQFF.

This clone was counted a single time. The gene calls are TRBV5-1 and TRBJ2-1; 8 nucleotides match TRBD1. With 4 bases clipped from V and 4 bases from J, the junction kept 10 bases outside the gene matches. The CDR3 is 16 amino acids. In germline, CDR1 is SGHRS, CDR2 YFSETQ. The CDR3 coding sequence is TGCGCCAGCAGCACGTCAGGGGGCACTACTTACAATGAGCAGTTCTTC. Protein product: CASSTSGGTTYNEQFF.

The sample holds many counts of this clone. The CDR3 DNA reads TGTGCCAGCTCACCCATTACGGGGGGCCTCACAGATACGCAGTATTTT. Its protein is CASSPITGGLTDTQYF. V and J are TRBV18 and TRBJ2-3, with D possibly being TRBD2 (7 bases). The germline gives CDR1 KGHSH, CDR2 LQKENI. The V end lost 3 bases, the J end lost 2 bases, and 15 bases lay between the germline ends. The CDR3 consists of 16 residues. The full variable domain, rest sourced from reference TRBV18 and TRBJ2-3, is NAGVMQNPRHLVRRRGQEARLRCSPMKGHSHVYWYRQLPEEGLKFMVYLQKENIIDESGMPKERFSAEFPKEGPSILRIQQVVRGDSAAYFCASSPITGGLTDTQYFGPGTRLTVL.

This sequence joins TRBV5-1 and TRBJ1-3; TRBD1 matches at 7 bases. CDR1 is SGHRS, CDR2 YFSETQ, per germline. V lost 0 bases and J lost 6; bases outside the gene matches: 3. The CDR3 runs to 14 residues. In DNA, the CDR3 is TGCGCCAGCAGCTTGGGACAGGGTGAAAACACCATATATTTT. Translated: CASSLGQGENTIYF.

This chain links TRBV9 with TRBJ2-7, with 8 bases matching TRBD2. The CDR3 consists of 15 residues. Unmatched junction bases numbered 6, after V lost 0 bases and J lost 4 bases. CDR1 SGDLS and CDR2 YYNGEE come from the germline V gene. CDR3 in amino acids: CASSVGRGGRYEQYF. The CDR3 region has the DNA TGTGCCAGCAGCGTAGGACGGGGGGGCCGGTACGAGCAGTACTTC.

The gene calls are TRBV6-5 and TRBJ2-7; tentative D call: TRBD2 (5 bases). V lost 5 bases and J 0 bases, leaving 11 bases between the germline ends. The CDR3 spans 14 residues. Germline assignment: CDR1 MNHEY and CDR2 SVGAGI. CDR3 sequence (DNA): TGTGCCAGCAGTCGGACTTCTAGCTCCTACGAGCAGTACTTC. It yields the protein CASSRTSSSYEQYF.

The V gene is TRBV5-8, the J gene TRBJ2-3; tentatively, D is TRBD1 (6 bases). V was trimmed by 4 bases and J by 2 bases, leaving 11 bases between them. The CDR3 contains 14 residues. Germline V gives CDR1 SGHTS, CDR2 YDEGEE. CDR3 loop: CASSLTGPTDTQYF. CDR3 coding DNA: TGTGCCAGCAGCCTGACAGGACCCACAGATACGCAGTATTTT. Full variable domain (outside the CDR3, taken from reference TRBV5-8 and TRBJ2-3): EAGVTQSPTHLIKTRGQQATLRCSPISGHTSVYWYQQALGLGLQFLLWYDEGEERNRGNFPPRFSGRQFPNYSSELNVNALELEDSALYLCASSLTGPTDTQYFGPGTRLTVL.

The sample holds many counts of this clone. The chain couples TRBV7-9 to TRBJ1-5; maybe TRBD1 (6 bases). CDR3 length: 13 residues. Germline assignment: CDR1 SEHNR and CDR2 FQNEAQ (reference sequence). V dropped 3 bases and J dropped 13 bases, with 16 bases sitting between them. The CDR3 DNA sequence: TGTGCCAGCAGCTTGCTTTCAGGGGCCCTTCAGCATTTT. Its translation is CASSLLSGALQHF. The variable domain in full, with the rest retrieved from reference TRBV7-9 and TRBJ1-5, is DTGVSQNPRHKITKRGQNVTFRCDPISEHNRLYWYRQTLGQGPEFLTYFQNEAQLEKSRLLSDRFSAERPKGSFSTLEIQRTEQGDSAMYLCASSLLSGALQHFGDGTRLSIL.

The chain couples TRBV30 to TRBJ2-7; 9 nucleotides line up with TRBD1. The V and J ends lost 3 bases and 2 bases, in that order; junction bases with no gene match: 8. This CDR3 spans 15 amino acids. From germline, CDR1 is GTSNPN and CDR2 SVGIG (reference sequence). CDR3 nucleotide sequence: TGTGCCTGGAGGGCCTGGACAGGGGCTACCTACGAGCAGTACTTC. It encodes CAWRAWTGATYEQYF.